This T cell receptor (beta chain) was captured by sequencing in a study of PD-L1 blockade in urothelial cancer. Study-level background: Prior regimens of chemotherapy numbered 0 to 3 per patient.

Time point here: pretreatment peripheral blood. This clone was seen ten or more times. Spiking of synthetic TCR analog templates was performed in each PCR. Method: immunoSEQ multiplex PCR; TCRdb's copy keeps in-frame clones and lacks some. The sample lists roughly 54,000 clones; around 90% were seen once. The V segment lost 8 bases and the J segment 0 bases; nucleotides outside the gene matches: 9. CDR1 is MGHRA, CDR2 YSYEKL, per germline. The CDR3 contains 15 residues. This material consisted of PBMCs, taken around atezolizumab (anti-PD-L1) treatment. This sequence originates from a woman aged 55-75 years with urothelial cancer. This chain uses TRBV4-1 with TRBJ1-2; 7 bases fit TRBD1. Here the CDR3 DNA reads TGCGCCAGCTCCCAACAGGGGACAACTAACTATGGCTACACCTTC. Its protein product is CASSQQGTTNYGYTF.